This TCR beta chain was captured in a study of vaccination and CD4 T cells after COVID-19. Comments on this clonotype: The antigen is not known.

Germline-derived CDR1 and CDR2 are MNHEY and SVGEGT. The ends were cut back, 0 bases at V and 6 bases at J, with 6 bases in the middle. CDR3 length equals 14 residues. The Oncomine TCR Beta short-read assay sequenced DNA from cultured CD4+ T cells. TCRdb reprocessed the PCR reads via MiXCR and lists one record per CDR3 protein. The table has around 22,000 distinct CDR3 sequences, 32% seen once; the top ten hold about an eighth. As for treatment: roughly 10-day PBMC culture with coronavirus spike peptide pools or control peptides (ViraFEST assay). V is TRBV6-2 or TRBV6-3 and J is TRBJ1-6; D gene uncertain. Source material: cultured CD4+ T cells from blood. The TCR sequence derives from a human donor with COVID-19. CDR3 in DNA: TGTGCCAGCAGTTACTCGGCGGGTAATTCACCCCTCCACTTT. This gives the protein CASSYSAGNSPLHF.